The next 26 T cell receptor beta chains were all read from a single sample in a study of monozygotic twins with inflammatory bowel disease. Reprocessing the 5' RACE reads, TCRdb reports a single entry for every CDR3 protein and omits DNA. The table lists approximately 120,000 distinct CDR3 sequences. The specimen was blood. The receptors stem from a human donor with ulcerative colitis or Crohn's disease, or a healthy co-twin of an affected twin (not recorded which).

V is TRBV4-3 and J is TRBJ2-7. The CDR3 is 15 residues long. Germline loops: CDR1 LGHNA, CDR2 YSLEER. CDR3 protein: CASSQVRELSYEQYF.

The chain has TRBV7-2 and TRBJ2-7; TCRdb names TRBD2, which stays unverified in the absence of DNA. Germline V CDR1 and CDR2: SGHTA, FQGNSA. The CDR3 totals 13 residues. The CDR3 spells CASSHGPFYEQYF.

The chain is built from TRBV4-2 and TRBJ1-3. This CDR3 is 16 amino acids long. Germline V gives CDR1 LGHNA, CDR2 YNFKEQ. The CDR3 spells CASSQARSSSGNTIYF.

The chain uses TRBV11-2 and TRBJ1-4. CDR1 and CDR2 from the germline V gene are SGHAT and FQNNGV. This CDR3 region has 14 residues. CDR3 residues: CASSRGRTNEKLFF.

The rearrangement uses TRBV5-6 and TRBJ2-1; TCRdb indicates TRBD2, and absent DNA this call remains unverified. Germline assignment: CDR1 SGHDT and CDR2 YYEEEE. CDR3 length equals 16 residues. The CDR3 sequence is CASSSSRTSGYNEQFF.

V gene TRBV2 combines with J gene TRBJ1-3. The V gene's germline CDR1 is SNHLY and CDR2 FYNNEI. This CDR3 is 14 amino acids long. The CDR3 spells CASSDHSSGNTIYF. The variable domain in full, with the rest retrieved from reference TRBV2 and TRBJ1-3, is EPEVTQTPSHQVTQMGQEVILRCVPISNHLYFYWYRQILGQKVEFLVSFYNNEISEKSEIFDDQFSVERPDGSNFTLKIRSTKLEDSAMYFCASSDHSSGNTIYFGEGSWLTVV.

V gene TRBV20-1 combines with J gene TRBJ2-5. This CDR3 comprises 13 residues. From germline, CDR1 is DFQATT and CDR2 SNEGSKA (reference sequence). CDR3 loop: CSARDLRQETQYF.

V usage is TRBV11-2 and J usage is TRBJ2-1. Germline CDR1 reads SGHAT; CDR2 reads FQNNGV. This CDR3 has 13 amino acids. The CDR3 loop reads CASSFVIVNEQFF. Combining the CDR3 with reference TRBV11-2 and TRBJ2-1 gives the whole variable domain EAGVAQSPRYKIIEKRQSVAFWCNPISGHATLYWYQQILGQGPKLLIQFQNNGVVDDSQLPKDRFSAERLKGVDSTLKIQPAKLEDSAVYLCASSFVIVNEQFFGPGTRLTVL.

The CDR3 sequence is CASSLDQGGDTEAFF. V usage is TRBV5-1 and J usage is TRBJ1-1; TCRdb picks TRBD1, but there is no DNA to check that call. Germline V gives CDR1 SGHRS, CDR2 YFSETQ. The length of the CDR3 is 15 residues.

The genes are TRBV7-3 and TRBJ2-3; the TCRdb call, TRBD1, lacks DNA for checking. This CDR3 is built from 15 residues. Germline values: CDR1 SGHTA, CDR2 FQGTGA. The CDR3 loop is CASSLRDSREDTQYF.

The CDR3 protein is CASSSGTSGRKQYF. V usage is TRBV7-2 and J usage is TRBJ2-7; TCRdb calls TRBD2, which cannot be checked without DNA. From germline, CDR1 is SGHTA and CDR2 FQGNSA. This CDR3 is built from 14 residues.

CDR3 sequence reads: CASRVWEAGANVLTF. This rearrangement joins TRBV12-3 or TRBV12-4 to TRBJ2-6; TCRdb's D call of TRBD2 is untestable without DNA. The CDR3 is 15 residues long.

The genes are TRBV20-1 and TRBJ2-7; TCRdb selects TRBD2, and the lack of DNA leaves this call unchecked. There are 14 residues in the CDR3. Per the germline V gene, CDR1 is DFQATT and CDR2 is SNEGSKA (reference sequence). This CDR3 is CSARGPSRTYEQYF.

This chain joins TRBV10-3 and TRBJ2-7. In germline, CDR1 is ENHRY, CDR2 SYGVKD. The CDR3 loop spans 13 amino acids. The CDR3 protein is CAISESQESEQYF.

CDR3 in amino acids: CASSPRRGGRYNEQFF. This chain joins TRBV7-9 and TRBJ2-1; TCRdb gives TRBD2 as the D gene, but with no DNA this cannot be confirmed. Germline V CDR1 and CDR2: SEHNR, FQNEAQ (reference sequence). This CDR3 is built from 16 residues.

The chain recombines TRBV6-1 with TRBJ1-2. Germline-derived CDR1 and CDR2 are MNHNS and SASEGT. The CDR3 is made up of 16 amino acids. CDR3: CASSRGQPRANYGYTF.

The CDR3 loop reads CASSPDSSSYEQYF. V gene TRBV5-1 combines with J gene TRBJ2-7. Per germline, CDR1 SGHRS and CDR2 YFSETQ. CDR3 length: 14 amino acids. The full variable domain, its missing parts supplied by reference TRBV5-1 and TRBJ2-7, is KAGVTQTPRYLIKTRGQQVTLSCSPISGHRSVSWYQQTPGQGLQFLFEYFSETQRNKGNFPGRFSGRQFSNSRSEMNVSTLELGDSALYLCASSPDSSSYEQYFGPGTRLTVT.

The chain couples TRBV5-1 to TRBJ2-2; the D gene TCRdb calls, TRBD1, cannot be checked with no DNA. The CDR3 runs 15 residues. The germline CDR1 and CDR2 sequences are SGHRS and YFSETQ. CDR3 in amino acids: CASSRDRRNTGELFF.

The CDR3 region is CASSLLAENMQYF. The chain couples TRBV3-1 to TRBJ2-4. Germline assignment: CDR1 LGHDT and CDR2 YNNKEL (reference sequence). This CDR3 has 13 amino acids. Filled out from reference TRBV3-1 and TRBJ2-4, the complete variable domain reads DTAVSQTPKYLVTQMGNDKSIKCEQNLGHDTMYWYKQDSKKFLKIMFSYNNKELIINETVPNRFSPKSPDKAHLNLHINSLELGDSAVYFCASSLLAENMQYFGAGTRLSVL.

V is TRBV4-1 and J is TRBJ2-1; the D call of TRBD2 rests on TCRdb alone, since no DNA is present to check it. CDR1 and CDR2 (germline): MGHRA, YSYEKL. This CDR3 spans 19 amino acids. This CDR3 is CASSPLRALAGVAYNEQFF.

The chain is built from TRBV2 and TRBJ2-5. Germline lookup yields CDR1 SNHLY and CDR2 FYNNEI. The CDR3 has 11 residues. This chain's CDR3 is CASSDLETQYF.

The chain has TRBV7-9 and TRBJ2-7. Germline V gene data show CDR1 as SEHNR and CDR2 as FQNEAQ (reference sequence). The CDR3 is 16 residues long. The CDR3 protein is CASSSVDRTSSYEQYF.

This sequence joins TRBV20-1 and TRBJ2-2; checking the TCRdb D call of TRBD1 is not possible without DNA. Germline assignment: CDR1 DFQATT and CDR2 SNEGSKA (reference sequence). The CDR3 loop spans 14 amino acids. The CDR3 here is CSAREGGNTGELFF.

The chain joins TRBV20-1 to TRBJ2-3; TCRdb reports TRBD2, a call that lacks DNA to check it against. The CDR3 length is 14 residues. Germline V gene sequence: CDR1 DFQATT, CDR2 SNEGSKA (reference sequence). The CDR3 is CSASTSFSPDTQYF.

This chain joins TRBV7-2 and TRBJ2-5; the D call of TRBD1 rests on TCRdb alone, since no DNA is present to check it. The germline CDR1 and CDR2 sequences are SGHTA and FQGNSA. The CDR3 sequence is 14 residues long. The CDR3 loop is CASSFGPPAETQYF.

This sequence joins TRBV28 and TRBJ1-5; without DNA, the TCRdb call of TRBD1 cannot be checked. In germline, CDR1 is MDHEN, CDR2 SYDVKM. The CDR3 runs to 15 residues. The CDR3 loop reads CASSFLGDSNQPQHF.